The 16 T cell receptor beta chains below come from one sample, sequenced in a study of spatial heterogeneity in lung cancer. Time point defined: sample taken at primary tumor resection. TCRs were sequenced from unsorted whole RNA of tumor, nontumor lung or PBMC. MiXCR was run by TCRdb on the 5' RACE reads, yielding one entry per CDR3 protein. The table lists around 19,000 distinct CDR3 sequences, over 15% of them singletons, with around 15% in the top ten. The sequencing used PBMCs, collected at surgery. The receptor source for this set is a male donor with early-stage non-small cell lung cancer.

This clonotype was seen repeatedly, ten times or more. The CDR3 nucleotides are TGTGCCAGCAGCACCGGGACTAGCGGGGGCACAGATACGCAGTATTTT. Translated: CASSTGTSGGTDTQYF. The chain recombines TRBV11-3 with TRBJ2-3; 13 positions agree with TRBD2. The germline V gene has CDR1 SGHNT and CDR2 YENEEA. V dropped 5 bases and J dropped 1; count of bases not matched to a gene: 3. The CDR3 is made up of 16 amino acids. The full variable domain, its missing parts supplied by reference TRBV11-3 and TRBJ2-3, is EAGVVQSPRYKIIEKKQPVAFWCNPISGHNTLYWYLQNLGQGPELLIRYENEEAVDDSQLPKDRFSAERLKGVDSTLKIQPAELGDSAVYLCASSTGTSGGTDTQYFGPGTRLTVL.

This clonotype showed up just a few times. The chain combines TRBV5-6 with TRBJ2-7; maybe TRBD1 (6 bases). Germline lookup yields CDR1 SGHDT and CDR2 YYEEEE. The CDR3 is made up of 17 amino acids. V lost 1 base to trimming and J lost 0 bases, with 17 bases between them. The CDR3 sequence: CASSLWMRQAHSYEQYF. The CDR3 bases are TGTGCCAGCAGCTTGTGGATGAGACAGGCACACTCCTACGAGCAGTACTTC.

This clonotype showed up many times. This rearrangement joins TRBV5-1 to TRBJ2-3, with D uncertain. CDR3 length: 14 amino acids. Germline CDR1 reads SGHRS; CDR2 reads YFSETQ. Between the trimmed V and J ends, which lost 0 bases and 6 bases, there was a span of 11 bases. CDR3 in DNA: TGCGCCAGCAGCTTGGATCCAGGCATGGATACGCAGTATTTT. Its protein product is CASSLDPGMDTQYF.

This clonotype was detected many times. The chain employs TRBV6-5 and TRBJ2-1, with 12 bases fitting TRBD1. CDR3 size: 15 residues. Germline V gene sequence: CDR1 MNHEY, CDR2 SVGAGI. With 5 bases clipped from V and 8 bases from J, the junction kept 7 bases outside the gene matches. In DNA form, the CDR3 reads TGTGCCAGCAGTAGACCGGGACAGGGGGCCCATGAGCAGTTCTTC. Protein: CASSRPGQGAHEQFF.

This clonotype was recorded a few times. The chain is built from TRBV18 and TRBJ1-6, with TRBD1 identical over 8 bases. The V gene's germline CDR1 is KGHSH and CDR2 LQKENI. The V gene end was trimmed by 3 bases and the J gene end by 5 bases; junction bases not matched to a gene: 0. This CDR3 has 14 amino acids. Here the CDR3 reads CASSPTGDNSPLHF. DNA for the CDR3: TGTGCCAGCTCACCGACAGGGGATAATTCACCCCTCCACTTT.

This clonotype came up a few times. V is TRBV7-9 and J is TRBJ2-5; D is undetermined. V shed 5 bases and J shed 6 bases, with 4 bases lying between them. CDR3 size: 10 residues. Germline lookup yields CDR1 SEHNR and CDR2 FQNEAQ (reference sequence). CDR3 amino acids: CASSPQTQYF. CDR3 DNA: TGTGCCAGCAGCCCCCAGACCCAGTACTTC. The full variable domain, with the rest looked up from reference TRBV7-9 and TRBJ2-5, is DTGVSQNPRHKITKRGQNVTFRCDPISEHNRLYWYRQTLGQGPEFLTYFQNEAQLEKSRLLSDRFSAERPKGSFSTLEIQRTEQGDSAMYLCASSPQTQYFGPGTRLLVL.

This clonotype has more than one count but fewer than ten. The V and J genes are TRBV29-1 and TRBJ1-2; 7 bases align to TRBD1. The germline V gene has CDR1 SQVTM and CDR2 ANQGSEA. Trimming cost V 7 bases and J 12 bases; bases outside gene matches: 8. CDR3 length equals 10 residues. CDR3 residues: CSGRGQSDTF. The CDR3 DNA follows: TGCAGCGGTCGGGGACAGTCAGACACCTTC.

The rearrangement uses TRBV29-1 and TRBJ2-2, with TRBD1 matching 8 bases. Germline CDR1 SQVTM, CDR2 ANQGSEA. The ends lost 3 bases at V and 5 bases at J; junction bases unmatched: 5. The CDR3 runs to 14 residues. Written as DNA, the CDR3 is TGCAGCGTTGACCAGGGGGCAGGTACCGGGGAGCTGTTTTTT. This encodes CSVDQGAGTGELFF.

There are many counts of this clonotype. The rearrangement links TRBV6-5 to TRBJ1-3; D is undetermined. The V end was cut by 5 bases, the J end by 4 bases, with 9 bases between. CDR3 length: 13 residues. Looked up from germline, CDR1 is MNHEY and CDR2 is SVGAGI. This chain's CDR3 is CASSTATGNTIYF. The CDR3 region has the DNA TGTGCCAGCAGTACAGCAACGGGAAACACCATATATTTT.

This clonotype has at least ten counts. The rearrangement uses TRBV30 and TRBJ1-4; possible D gene TRBD1, 5 bases. CDR1 is GTSNPN, CDR2 SVGIG, per germline (reference sequence). V dropped 5 bases and J dropped 0 bases, with 19 bases sitting between them. The CDR3 loop spans 17 amino acids. CDR3 DNA: TGTGCCTGGGCGACGGGACTCCGAGGGGCAACTAATGAAAAACTGTTTTTT. It translates to CAWATGLRGATNEKLFF.

V gene TRBV20-1 combines with J gene TRBJ2-6; D gene uncertain. The CDR3 runs to 16 residues. V was pared by 6 bases and J by 2 bases, with 17 bases between. In germline, CDR1 is DFQATT, CDR2 SNEGSKA (reference sequence). CDR3: CSASSMLGTGANVLTF. Here the CDR3 DNA reads TGCAGTGCCAGCTCAATGTTGGGGACTGGGGCCAACGTCCTGACTTTC.

This clonotype was counted at least ten times. This chain connects TRBV5-1 to TRBJ2-1; 7 bases line up with TRBD2. The germline V gene encodes CDR1 SGHRS and CDR2 YFSETQ. V shed 4 bases and J 2 bases; nucleotides not matched to a gene: 6. CDR3 size: 15 residues. DNA of the CDR3: TGCGCCAGCAGCCGGGAGGTAGGAACCTACAATGAGCAGTTCTTC. It specifies CASSREVGTYNEQFF.

This sequence joins TRBV11-2 and TRBJ2-1; possible D gene TRBD2, 6 bases. This CDR3 comprises 17 residues. V gave up 2 bases and J gave up 9 bases, with 23 bases separating them. Germline V CDR1 and CDR2: SGHAT, FQNNGV. CDR3 sequence: CASSLLSFSGGIGEQFF. The CDR3 DNA is TGTGCCAGCAGCTTACTCTCATTCTCAGGAGGGATTGGTGAGCAGTTCTTC. The full variable domain, in which reference TRBV11-2 and TRBJ2-1 provide the parts outside the CDR3, is EAGVAQSPRYKIIEKRQSVAFWCNPISGHATLYWYQQILGQGPKLLIQFQNNGVVDDSQLPKDRFSAERLKGVDSTLKIQPAKLEDSAVYLCASSLLSFSGGIGEQFFGPGTRLTVL.

This chain joins TRBV12-5 and TRBJ1-3; D is undetermined. The germline CDR1 and CDR2 sequences are LGHNT and FRNRAP. This CDR3 has 15 amino acids. V was clipped by 0 bases and J by 6 bases, with 12 bases between them. The chain's CDR3 is CASGLVPERANTIYF. The CDR3 DNA reads as TGTGCTAGTGGTTTGGTACCGGAACGAGCAAACACCATATATTTT.

The chain recombines TRBV9 with TRBJ2-3; 8 nucleotides agree with TRBD2. The CDR3 has 16 amino acids. V lost 0 bases to trimming and J lost 0 bases; unmatched junction nucleotides: 3. Germline V gene data show CDR1 as SGDLS and CDR2 as YYNGEE. CDR3 residues: CASSVAGGGSTDTQYF. The CDR3, as DNA: TGTGCCAGCAGCGTAGCTGGCGGGGGGAGCACAGATACGCAGTATTTT.

The chain uses TRBV12-3 or TRBV12-4 and TRBJ1-2; D perhaps matches TRBD1 (6 bases). The CDR3 runs to 14 residues. V lost 5 bases and J lost 4, with 14 bases in between. The CDR3 region is CASSTDRRSYGYTF. CDR3 bases: TGTGCCAGCAGTACCGACAGGCGGTCCTATGGCTACACCTTC.